This TCR beta chain was sequenced for a study of CD8 T cells in Susac syndrome. TEMRA cells were enriched by FACS, while CD8+ and CD4+ T cells were obtained through a negative isolation that was performed magnetically. CDR1 is SGHNT, CDR2 YYREEE, per germline (reference sequence). This CDR3 is 12 amino acids long. Trimming left V 9 bases short and J 8 bases short, with 17 bases between. A quantity of about 0.45 to 1 ug RNA underwent reverse transcription using random hexamers. TCRdb recomputed calls from the immunoSEQ multiplex PCR reads with MiXCR, one row per CDR3 protein. Among 200,000 or so distinct CDR3 sequences listed, about 95% were seen once.

This receptor was identified in a human donor with multiple sclerosis. The specimen was CD4+ T cells from PBMCs. This chain joins TRBV5-4 and TRBJ1-2; a weak D match, TRBD1 (5 bases). The CDR3 sequence: CATFGRETGYTF. The CDR3 DNA sequence: TGTGCCACCTTCGGCAGGGAGACGGGCTACACCTTC.